Below, 26 T cell receptor beta chains from the same sample are listed, as sequenced in a study of T cells in localized non-small cell lung cancer. Libraries were prepared by immunoSEQ multiplex PCR; TCRdb keeps only in-frame clonotypes and omits some of them. The sample shows about 72,000 clones, almost 85% of them seen only once. The source was peripheral blood, collected before any cancer treatment. The receptors come from a female donor older than 55 with stage I lung adenocarcinoma.

The chain combines TRBV7-3 with TRBJ2-1; 12 nucleotides align to TRBD1. With V trimmed by 5 bases and J by 5 bases, 10 bases remained unmatched. The CDR3 sequence is 17 residues long. The germline V gene encodes CDR1 SGHTA and CDR2 FQGTGA. As DNA, the CDR3 is TGTGCCAGCAGCCTTTCGCCGGGACAGGGGGCCCACAATGAGCAGTTCTTC. Amino acid sequence: CASSLSPGQGAHNEQFF.

The chain has TRBV5-1 and TRBJ2-6; D gene uncertain. The CDR3 totals 16 residues. Trimming removed 3 bases at V and 2 bases at J, with 12 bases between. Germline CDR1 SGHRS, CDR2 YFSETQ. The DNA of the CDR3 is TGCGCCAGCAGCTCAGTGGGGTACCCTGGGGCCAACGTCCTGACTTTC. Residues: CASSSVGYPGANVLTF.

The chain joins TRBV5-1 to TRBJ2-5, with TRBD2 matching over 13 bases. This CDR3 is 17 amino acids long. V was pared by 4 bases and J by 1 base, with 7 bases of the junction left unmatched. Germline V lookup: CDR1 SGHRS, CDR2 YFSETQ. CDR3 sequence (DNA): TGCGCCAGCAGCACCGGAGGGACTAGCGGGACCCAAGAGACCCAGTACTTC. Translating gives CASSTGGTSGTQETQYF.

The gene calls are TRBV7-9 and TRBJ1-5; D gene unclear. Trimming left V 7 bases short and J 5 bases short, with 15 bases between. Germline V gene data show CDR1 as SEHNR and CDR2 as FQNEAQ (reference sequence). The CDR3 totals 14 residues. The DNA for the CDR3 is TGTGCCAGCACCTTCTCAGTGGGCGATCAGCCCCAGCATTTT. Translation: CASTFSVGDQPQHF.

This clone is a singleton in its sample. This chain uses TRBV7-9 with TRBJ2-7; 10 nucleotides align to TRBD1. Per germline, CDR1 SEHNR and CDR2 FQNEAQ (reference sequence). The CDR3 covers 13 residues. V trimming: 4 bases; J trimming: 6 bases; junction bases outside the gene matches: 3. Here the CDR3 reads CASSYGQGGEQYF. CDR3 nucleotide sequence: TGTGCCAGCAGCTATGGACAGGGGGGCGAGCAGTACTTC. Together with reference TRBV7-9 and TRBJ2-7, the CDR3 gives the full variable domain: DTGVSQNPRHKITKRGQNVTFRCDPISEHNRLYWYRQTLGQGPEFLTYFQNEAQLEKSRLLSDRFSAERPKGSFSTLEIQRTEQGDSAMYLCASSYGQGGEQYFGPGTRLTVT.

This chain joins TRBV5-1 and TRBJ2-3; 11 nucleotides match TRBD2. The CDR3 totals 16 residues. Trimming removed 1 base from V and 3 bases from J; junction bases left unmatched: 4. Germline lookup yields CDR1 SGHRS and CDR2 YFSETQ. CDR3 DNA: TGCGCCAGCAGCTTGACAAGACTAGCGGGGACAGATACGCAGTATTTT. Protein: CASSLTRLAGTDTQYF.

The chain couples TRBV9 to TRBJ2-2, with D possibly being TRBD1 (6 bases). Trimming stripped 0 bases from V and 0 bases from J, with 12 bases between. This CDR3 contains 17 residues. The germline CDR1 and CDR2 sequences are SGDLS and YYNGEE. CDR3 sequence: CASSVGGGNSNTGELFF. The CDR3 DNA reads TGTGCCAGCAGCGTAGGTGGGGGCAACTCGAACACCGGGGAGCTGTTTTTT.

The V gene is TRBV6-1, the J gene TRBJ1-4; D unresolved. The CDR3 is 16 residues long. Per germline, CDR1 MNHNS and CDR2 SASEGT. V was cut by 0 bases and J by 0 bases, with 8 bases left in between. In DNA, the CDR3 is TGTGCCAGCAGTGAAGCTCTCGGGGCAACTAATGAAAAACTGTTTTTT. Amino acids: CASSEALGATNEKLFF.

The chain is built from TRBV7-3 and TRBJ1-3, with a possible D match to TRBD1 (5 bases). The CDR3 is 15 amino acids. Germline CDR1 and CDR2: SGHTA and FQGTGA. Trimming stripped 5 bases from V and 0 bases from J, with 11 bases between. CDR3 region: CASSPGTGSGNTIYF. The CDR3 bases are TGTGCCAGCAGCCCTGGAACAGGCTCTGGAAACACCATATATTTT.

The V and J genes are TRBV19 and TRBJ2-3, with 10 bases fitting TRBD2. J lost 8 bases, V lost 8 bases, and 16 bases had no gene match. The V gene's germline CDR1 is LNHDA and CDR2 SQIVND (reference sequence). The length of the CDR3 is 16 residues. This CDR3 is CASQTSSGRAQVTQYF. The DNA for the CDR3 is TGTGCCAGTCAAACCTCGAGCGGGAGGGCCCAGGTTACGCAGTATTTT.

A few counts support this clone. The J gene is TRBJ2-7, the V gene TRBV7-9; 13 positions match TRBD2. The ends lost 4 bases at V and 3 bases at J; junction bases unmatched: 6. Germline CDR1 and CDR2: SEHNR and FQNEAQ (reference sequence). The CDR3 has 16 amino acids. The CDR3 DNA reads as TGTGCCAGCAGCTCAGACCGGACTAGCGGGAGCTACGAGCAGTACTTC. Protein product: CASSSDRTSGSYEQYF.

The chain's CDR3 is CASSHDRRYGYTF. The DNA for the CDR3 is TGTGCCAGCAGCCACGACAGGCGGTATGGCTACACCTTC. V is TRBV14 and J is TRBJ1-2; weak D call: TRBD1 (6 bases). Germline V lookup: CDR1 SGHDN, CDR2 FVKESK. The CDR3 totals 13 residues. V was trimmed by 3 bases and J by 5 bases, leaving 10 bases between them.

The J gene is TRBJ2-1, the V gene TRBV7-9; a weak D match, TRBD1 (5 bases). Per the germline V gene, CDR1 is SEHNR and CDR2 is FQNEAQ (reference sequence). This CDR3 comprises 12 residues. V shed 0 bases and J shed 12 bases, with 9 bases lying between them. CDR3: CASSLAGERQFF. In DNA form, the CDR3 reads TGTGCCAGCAGCTTAGCAGGGGAAAGGCAGTTCTTC.

The chain recombines TRBV6-1 with TRBJ2-7, with D possibly TRBD2 on 6 matching bases. Germline V lookup: CDR1 MNHNS, CDR2 SASEGT. CDR3 length equals 13 residues. V was shortened by 7 bases and J by 3 bases, with 13 bases between the two germline ends. The CDR3 DNA reads TGTGCCAGCAAGGGACTGCTACTCTACGAGCAGTACTTC. Translated, it gives CASKGLLLYEQYF.

This chain joins TRBV2 and TRBJ2-5, with D perhaps matching TRBD1 (6 bases). V was cut by 7 bases and J by 4 bases, with 16 bases left in between. The CDR3 extends over 14 amino acids. Germline V CDR1 and CDR2: SNHLY, FYNNEI. Written as DNA, the CDR3 is TGTGCCAGCAACTTAGGACAGTCGGGAGAGACCCAGTACTTC. Amino acids: CASNLGQSGETQYF.

The gene calls are TRBV27 and TRBJ2-7; 13 bases fit TRBD2. The CDR3 is 15 amino acids. CDR1 MNHEY and CDR2 SMNVEV come from the germline V gene (reference sequence). V lost 6 bases and J lost 3; bases outside the gene matches: 5. The CDR3 DNA reads as TGTGCCAGCAGCCAGACTAGCGGGGGGTTCTACGAGCAGTACTTC. Its translation is CASSQTSGGFYEQYF.

This clone was detected only a few times. V gene TRBV10-2 combines with J gene TRBJ1-2; D gene ambiguous. CDR3 size: 11 residues. Trimming took 0 bases from V and 6 from J, leaving 2 bases between them. Germline V gives CDR1 WSHSY, CDR2 SAAADI. The CDR3 reads CASSESDGYTF. Written as DNA, the CDR3 is TGCGCCAGCAGTGAGTCGGATGGCTACACCTTC.

The CDR3 DNA sequence: TGTGCCAGCAGCCCAGGGGAGAGAAACCAAGAGACCCAGTACTTC. Protein product: CASSPGERNQETQYF. The chain couples TRBV13 to TRBJ2-5; possibly TRBD1 for D (6 bases). CDR1 and CDR2 from the germline V gene are PRHDT and FYEKMQ (reference sequence). V lost 5 bases, J lost 0 bases, and 13 bases lay in between. The CDR3 sequence is 15 residues long.

The chain joins TRBV18 to TRBJ1-5; 7 nucleotides align to TRBD1. The CDR3 has 15 amino acids. V trimming: 5 bases; J trimming: 8 bases; junction bases outside the gene matches: 12. The germline CDR1 and CDR2 sequences are KGHSH and LQKENI. Here the CDR3 DNA reads TGTGCCAGCTCAACTACCCCAGGGGGTTGGGAGCCCCAGCATTTT. It encodes CASSTTPGGWEPQHF.

The V call is TRBV5-1, the J call TRBJ1-4; D perhaps matches TRBD1 (5 bases). The germline V gene has CDR1 SGHRS and CDR2 YFSETQ. With 2 bases removed from V and 4 bases from J, the gap between germline ends came to 12 bases. This CDR3 has 15 residues. The CDR3 region is CASSFRGAVNEKLFF. The CDR3 region has the DNA TGCGCCAGCAGCTTTAGGGGAGCTGTTAATGAAAAACTGTTTTTT.

The sample holds a few counts of this clone. The V gene is TRBV5-1, the J gene TRBJ1-5; no clear D. Deletions cut 0 bases from V and 7 bases from J, with 5 bases between. The CDR3 is 12 residues long. CDR1 and CDR2 from the germline V gene are SGHRS and YFSETQ. The CDR3 nucleotides read TGCGCCAGCAGCTTGGAGTTCCAGCCCCAGCATTTT. It translates to CASSLEFQPQHF.

This sequence joins TRBV19 and TRBJ2-1, with D maybe TRBD1 (6 bases). This CDR3 comprises 15 residues. V was shortened by 3 bases and J by 3 bases, with 12 bases between the two germline ends. Germline CDR1 is LNHDA and CDR2 is SQIVND (reference sequence). CDR3 sequence: CASSMGAQRYNEQFF. The DNA of the CDR3 is TGTGCCAGTAGTATGGGGGCTCAACGCTACAATGAGCAGTTCTTC.

The gene calls are TRBV12-5 and TRBJ2-7; D gene uncertain. Germline CDR1 and CDR2: LGHNT and FRNRAP. The germline V and J ends were trimmed by 2 bases and 0 bases, with 23 bases remaining between them. CDR3 size: 19 residues. CDR3 nucleotides: TGTGCTAGTGGTTTGTTTTTGGGGTGGAGCTCCGCTTCCTCCTACGAGCAGTACTTC. Residues: CASGLFLGWSSASSYEQYF.

The chain carries TRBV19 and TRBJ2-1; 10 nucleotides align to TRBD2. CDR1 and CDR2 from the germline V gene are LNHDA and SQIVND (reference sequence). The CDR3 consists of 18 residues. The trim removed 0 bases at V and 3 bases at J, leaving 8 bases unmatched. The chain's CDR3 is CASSIDRTSGVDYNEQFF. The CDR3 region has the DNA TGTGCCAGTAGTATAGATCGTACTAGCGGGGTCGACTACAATGAGCAGTTCTTC.

This clone was detected once. The chain couples TRBV19 to TRBJ1-1; D is unresolved. V lost 6 bases, J lost 1 base, and 6 bases lay in between. Germline V gene data show CDR1 as LNHDA and CDR2 as SQIVND (reference sequence). The CDR3 covers 12 residues. CDR3 nucleotides: TGTGCCAGTAGAGAGGGGAACACTGAAGCTTTCTTT. Its protein is CASREGNTEAFF.

The V and J genes are TRBV11-2 and TRBJ1-1; D is undetermined. Germline V gene data show CDR1 as SGHAT and CDR2 as FQNNGV. The CDR3 runs to 15 residues. V lost 0 bases and J lost 7, with 15 bases in between. The CDR3 sequence is CASSLEWVEQSEAFF. The CDR3 DNA follows: TGTGCCAGCAGCTTAGAGTGGGTTGAACAGAGTGAAGCTTTCTTT.